This T cell receptor (beta chain) was sequenced in a study of blood T cell repertoires in COVID-19. CDR1 and CDR2 from the germline V gene are MDHEN and SYDVKM. This CDR3 comprises 15 residues. Trimming at V came to 5 bases and at J to 6 bases, leaving 8 bases not matched to a gene. How the authors handled the data: Scientists estimated how many nucleated cells there were by amplifying reference gene primers. Measured with immunoSEQ multiplex PCR; TCRdb has only the in-frame clones, and not every one. The DNA gave D and trimming, while V, J and clone size come from that table. Here the sample spans about 110,000 clones, around 90% being singletons.

This TCR came from a middle-aged man with active or convalescent COVID-19. The chain uses TRBV28 and TRBJ1-4, with 8 positions matching TRBD1. Sequencing input: peripheral blood. For the CDR3, the DNA is TGTGCCAGCAGTCTACCCAGGGGGCAACATGAAAAACTGTTTTTT. Protein product: CASSLPRGQHEKLFF. The whole variable domain, remainder taken from reference TRBV28 and TRBJ1-4, is DVKVTQSSRYLVKRTGEKVFLECVQDMDHENMFWYRQDPGLGLRLIYFSYDVKMKEKGDIPEGYSVSREKKERFSLILESASTNQTSMYLCASSLPRGQHEKLFFGSGTQLSVL.